The 29 T cell receptor beta chains listed next were all sequenced from one sample in a study of T cell repertoires in cytomegalovirus infection. TCRdb called the reads again in MiXCR, with one record for every CDR3 protein. The table shows hundreds of thousands of distinct CDR3 sequences, with over 20% occurring only once. The sample was CD8+ T cells from PBMCs. These receptors came from a human donor in good health (CMV status not recorded). Some clones in this sample may be carry-over from other donors' samples.

This clonotype has only a few counts. The DNA for the CDR3 is TGTGCCAGTAGTATAGGGGACAGTCGGGCAGATACGCAGTATTTT. It translates to CASSIGDSRADTQYF. The chain links TRBV19 to TRBJ2-3, with 7 bases that match TRBD1. V shed 1 base, J shed 4 bases, and the junction held 5 bases outside the gene matches. The CDR3 sequence is 15 residues long. The V gene's germline CDR1 is LNHDA and CDR2 SQIVND (reference sequence).

This clonotype showed up just a few times. The V gene is TRBV20-1, the J gene TRBJ1-3, with a tentative D call TRBD1 (5 bases). This CDR3 is 15 amino acids long. CDR1 and CDR2 (germline): DFQATT, SNEGSKA (reference sequence). The ends were cut back, 0 bases at V and 1 base at J, with 10 bases in the middle. The CDR3 DNA follows: TGCAGTGCTAGAGAGGGGGGATTTTCTGGAAACACCATATATTTT. Translating it yields CSAREGGFSGNTIYF.

The V gene is TRBV7-4, the J gene TRBJ2-1; no clear D. This CDR3 region has 13 residues. V shed 2 bases and J shed 5 bases, with 7 bases lying between them. Germline lookup yields CDR1 SGHVT and CDR2 SQSDAQ. The CDR3: CASSLTDDNEQFF. In nucleotides, the CDR3 is TGTGCCAGCAGCTTAACCGACGACAATGAGCAGTTCTTC.

The chain carries TRBV4-2 and TRBJ1-5; D unclear. Germline values: CDR1 LGHNA, CDR2 YNFKEQ. CDR3 size: 14 residues. With 0 bases removed from V and 5 bases from J, the gap between germline ends came to 8 bases. CDR3: CASSQEDGDQPQHF. CDR3 sequence (DNA): TGTGCCAGCAGCCAAGAAGACGGTGATCAGCCCCAGCATTTT.

The chain combines TRBV2 with TRBJ2-1; 7 bases agree with TRBD1. This CDR3 is built from 12 residues. Germline assignment: CDR1 SNHLY and CDR2 FYNNEI. After removal of 9 bases from V and 7 bases from J, the junction contained 6 bases not matched to a gene. The CDR3 protein is CASLDRVNEQFF. Here the CDR3 DNA reads TGTGCCAGTCTAGACAGGGTTAATGAGCAGTTCTTC.

The rearrangement links TRBV28 to TRBJ1-2; 11 bases are shared with TRBD1. The V gene end was trimmed by 5 bases and the J gene end by 4 bases; junction bases not matched to a gene: 6. The CDR3 contains 15 residues. Germline lookup yields CDR1 MDHEN and CDR2 SYDVKM. CDR3 sequence: CASSPRTGGAYGYTF. Here the CDR3 DNA reads TGTGCCAGCAGTCCACGGACAGGGGGCGCCTATGGCTACACCTTC.

This clonotype appeared many times. The chain uses TRBV29-1 and TRBJ2-5; the D call may be TRBD1 or TRBD2 (5 bases each). The CDR3 length is 10 residues. Germline lookup yields CDR1 SQVTM and CDR2 ANQGSEA. The V and J ends lost 4 bases and 5 bases respectively, with 5 bases between them. CDR3 amino acids: CSVGGETQYF. The CDR3 region has the DNA TGCAGCGTTGGGGGGGAGACCCAGTACTTC.

The rearrangement uses TRBV4-1 and TRBJ2-3; weak D call: TRBD1 (5 bases). Germline CDR1 reads MGHRA; CDR2 reads YSYEKL. V gave up 1 base and J gave up 4 bases, with 18 bases separating them. CDR3 length equals 17 residues. CDR3 nucleotides: TGCGCCAGCAGCCAAGGGGTCCAGGGTAGGGCGGCAGATACGCAGTATTTT. Amino acid sequence: CASSQGVQGRAADTQYF.

There are a few counts of this clonotype. The V and J genes are TRBV12-3 or TRBV12-4 and TRBJ1-2; TRBD1 might be the D (6 bases). This CDR3 comprises 15 residues. V dropped 2 bases and J dropped 8 bases, with 18 bases sitting between them. The CDR3 DNA reads as TGTGCCAGCAGTTTAATGGAGGACAGCCTAGACGGCTACACCTTC. The encoded protein is CASSLMEDSLDGYTF.

The table lists this clonotype with many counts. V and J are TRBV7-2 and TRBJ1-3; D uncertain. Germline V gives CDR1 SGHTA, CDR2 FQGNSA. The CDR3 consists of 14 residues. Trimming stripped 1 base from V and 3 bases from J, with 7 bases between. DNA for the CDR3: TGTGCCAGCAGCTTAGATCCGGTTGGAAACACCATATATTTT. Translated: CASSLDPVGNTIYF.

This clonotype was picked up a small number of times. V usage is TRBV12-3 or TRBV12-4 and J usage is TRBJ1-5, with 8 bases lining up with TRBD1. The CDR3 covers 12 residues. Losses at the gene ends were 7 bases for V and 6 bases for J; bases not matched to a gene: 2. CDR3 in DNA: TGTGCCAGCACAGGGGGCCGTCAGCCCCAGCATTTT. It yields the protein CASTGGRQPQHF.

This clonotype was counted a few times. This rearrangement joins TRBV6-5 to TRBJ1-5; D is unclear. CDR3 length: 14 residues. Germline CDR1 is MNHEY and CDR2 is SVGAGI. V gave up 11 bases and J gave up 6 bases, with 20 bases separating them. The CDR3 reads CAATQEGLGQPQHF. Written as DNA, the CDR3 is TGTGCCGCCACTCAAGAGGGCTTGGGTCAGCCCCAGCATTTT.

The rearrangement links TRBV6-2 or TRBV6-3 to TRBJ1-5, with TRBD1 matching 11 bases. The J segment lost 6 bases and the V segment lost 8 bases, leaving 9 bases of the junction unmatched. In germline, CDR1 is MNHEY, CDR2 SVGEGT. CDR3 size: 15 residues. The CDR3 spells CASGPWDRGVQPQHF. Written as DNA, the CDR3 is TGTGCCAGCGGGCCTTGGGACAGGGGGGTTCAGCCCCAGCATTTT.

The chain combines TRBV6-4 with TRBJ2-2; D perhaps matches TRBD1 (6 bases). The CDR3 spans 15 residues. V dropped 0 bases and J dropped 6 bases, with 11 bases sitting between them. Germline CDR1 is MRHNA and CDR2 is SNTAGT. The CDR3 nucleotides are TGTGCCAGCAGTGACTCTATAGGGGGAGCCGGGGAGCTGTTTTTT. Its translation: CASSDSIGGAGELFF.

This clonotype was picked up one time. The chain uses TRBV28 and TRBJ2-1, with 15 bases aligning to TRBD2. The CDR3 is 13 residues long. Germline V CDR1 and CDR2: MDHEN, SYDVKM. V was pared by 11 bases and J by 8 bases, with 4 bases of the junction left unmatched. CDR3 coding DNA: TGTGCCTCGGGACTAGCGGGGGGCGATGAGCAGTTCTTC. Translation: CASGLAGGDEQFF.

Many counts were recorded for this clonotype. CDR3 sequence: CASRPVLSTDTQYF. The CDR3 nucleotides read TGTGCCAGCAGACCCGTATTATCCACAGATACGCAGTATTTT. The rearrangement uses TRBV11-2 and TRBJ2-3; D call uncertain. The CDR3 consists of 14 residues. V was trimmed by 6 bases and J by 2 bases, leaving 12 bases between them. Germline V gene data show CDR1 as SGHAT and CDR2 as FQNNGV.

The CDR3 is CSARAPGDAYNEQFF. The DNA for the CDR3 is TGCAGTGCTAGAGCGCCCGGGGACGCCTACAATGAGCAGTTCTTC. J is TRBJ2-1 and V is TRBV20-1; D may be TRBD1 or TRBD2 (5 bases each). Germline CDR1 is DFQATT and CDR2 is SNEGSKA (reference sequence). V lost 1 base and J lost 2, with 12 bases in between. This CDR3 is 15 amino acids long.

As regards this clonotype: The conserved closing phenylalanine or tryptophan is absent in this CDR3, likely reflecting a read error. V usage is TRBV19 and J usage is TRBJ1-1; 7 bases line up with TRBD1. The CDR3 spans 15 residues. J lost 0 bases, V lost 2 bases, and 3 bases had no gene match. CDR1 is LNHDA, CDR2 SQIVND, per germline (reference sequence). The CDR3 reads CASSIPGTVNTEAFS. The CDR3 nucleotides read TGTGCCAGTAGTATACCCGGGACAGTGAACACTGAAGCTTTCTCT.

This clonotype was counted only a few times. This chain connects TRBV28 to TRBJ2-5, with TRBD2 matching over 14 bases. Germline V lookup: CDR1 MDHEN, CDR2 SYDVKM. CDR3 size: 16 residues. V lost 7 bases, J lost 5 bases, and 9 bases stayed unmatched. This CDR3 reads CASTLLTSGGAETQYF. The CDR3 DNA sequence: TGTGCCAGCACCCTCTTGACTAGCGGGGGGGCGGAGACCCAGTACTTC.

The chain combines TRBV6-5 with TRBJ2-7; D uncertain. Per germline, CDR1 MNHEY and CDR2 SVGAGI. V lost 7 bases and J 6 bases, leaving 10 bases between the germline ends. This CDR3 is 11 amino acids long. CDR3 amino acids: CASNQEPEQYF. The CDR3 bases are TGTGCCAGCAATCAGGAACCCGAGCAGTACTTC.

This clonotype has a handful of counts. V usage is TRBV12-3 or TRBV12-4 and J usage is TRBJ2-5; the D gene could be TRBD1 or TRBD2 (6 bases each). Trimming stripped 11 bases from V and 5 bases from J, with 27 bases between. The CDR3 has 16 residues. CDR3 amino acids: CASRKGGTSKLETQYF. The CDR3 DNA reads as TGTGCCTCCAGGAAGGGGGGAACGTCCAAATTGGAGACCCAGTACTTC.

The V gene is TRBV6-5, the J gene TRBJ2-7, with D hard to call. Germline CDR1 and CDR2: MNHEY and SVGAGI. With 2 bases removed from V and 3 bases from J, the gap between germline ends came to 8 bases. CDR3 length: 13 amino acids. The CDR3 reads CASSYRDFYEQYF. CDR3 nucleotides: TGTGCCAGCAGTTACCGCGACTTCTACGAGCAGTACTTC.

Comment on this clonotype: The junction departs from germline at one end; a sequencing error may be responsible. This chain connects TRBV12-3 or TRBV12-4 to TRBJ2-5; 9 bases align to TRBD2. The CDR3 is 12 residues long. The CDR3 DNA follows: TGTGCCAGCAGTCCCACCGGGGGGACTAGCAACTTC. This translates into CASSPTGGTSNF.

Turning to this clonotype: The junction does not match germline at one end; this may be a read error. The chain is built from TRBV6-5 and TRBJ2-1, with 10 bases identical to TRBD1. Germline CDR1 reads MNHEY; CDR2 reads SVGAGI. The CDR3 runs 17 residues. The CDR3 loop reads CASGYGTGTGADSEQFF. The CDR3 region has the DNA TGTGCCAGCGGTTACGGCACCGGGACAGGGGCCGATTCCGAGCAGTTCTTC.

This clonotype was found many times. The rearrangement uses TRBV7-4 and TRBJ1-5, with D possibly being TRBD1 (5 bases). The CDR3 consists of 17 residues. Trimming pared 4 bases from V and 6 bases from J, leaving 22 bases between. The germline CDR1 and CDR2 sequences are SGHVT and SQSDAQ. CDR3 bases: TGTGCCAGCAGCTCAGGGACCCACGATTATCTGAGTCAGCCCCAGCATTTT. This encodes CASSSGTHDYLSQPQHF.

This clonotype was counted ten times or more. This chain connects TRBV29-1 to TRBJ2-3, with TRBD2 matching 9 bases. The CDR3 has 16 residues. Unmatched junction bases numbered 12, after V lost 0 bases and J lost 8 bases. In germline, CDR1 is SQVTM, CDR2 ANQGSEA. The CDR3 is CSVEDPGTSPPITQYF. The CDR3 DNA is TGCAGCGTTGAAGATCCCGGGACTAGCCCGCCCATTACGCAGTATTTT.

This clonotype has at least ten counts. This chain links TRBV28 with TRBJ2-7; 13 bases map to TRBD2. Germline lookup yields CDR1 MDHEN and CDR2 SYDVKM. The CDR3 is made up of 15 amino acids. V shed 2 bases, J shed 2 bases, and the junction held 0 bases outside the gene matches. The CDR3 DNA reads as TGTGCCAGCAGTTTAACTAGCGGGGGGGCCTACGAGCAGTACTTC. It is translated as CASSLTSGGAYEQYF. Full variable domain (rest looked up from reference TRBV28 and TRBJ2-7): DVKVTQSSRYLVKRTGEKVFLECVQDMDHENMFWYRQDPGLGLRLIYFSYDVKMKEKGDIPEGYSVSREKKERFSLILESASTNQTSMYLCASSLTSGGAYEQYFGPGTRLTVT.

The rearrangement links TRBV20-1 to TRBJ2-7; 10 nucleotides align to TRBD2. The CDR3 has 17 residues. CDR1 and CDR2 (germline): DFQATT, SNEGSKA (reference sequence). V trimming: 0 bases; J trimming: 3 bases; junction bases outside the gene matches: 11. For the CDR3, the DNA is TGCAGTGCTAGAGATTGGGGACCCGGGACTAGCGACTACGAGCAGTACTTC. It specifies CSARDWGPGTSDYEQYF.

The sample holds many counts of this clonotype. The gene calls are TRBV28 and TRBJ2-3; 10 bases are shared with TRBD2. The V gene end was trimmed by 6 bases and the J gene end by 0 bases; junction bases not matched to a gene: 18. The CDR3 sequence is 20 residues long. Germline lookup yields CDR1 MDHEN and CDR2 SYDVKM. This CDR3 is CASSDNPWTSGDTSTDTQYF. The CDR3, as DNA: TGTGCCAGCAGCGACAACCCTTGGACTAGCGGAGATACTAGCACAGATACGCAGTATTTT.